This is a list of T cell receptor beta chains from one sample in a study of CD4+ T cells in melanoma. Profiling relied on immunoSEQ multiplex PCR, and the TCRdb table lists in-frame clones only, not all of them. The table includes about 140,000 clones, about nine tenths detected once. All receptors derive from a human donor with melanoma. Both conserved end residues are part of each CDR3. Fields, in order: J gene, clone size, D gene, V gene, CDR3 DNA, CDR3 protein. A D gene is named only where the DNA matches it firmly. The size field is filled for only some rows; it gives once, few, many or a size class.

J: TRBJ1-4
size: NA
D: NA
V: TRBV6-7
DNA: TGTGCCAGCAGTTATCGGGGGTTTAATGAAAAACTGTTTTTT
CDR3: CASSYRGFNEKLFF

J: TRBJ1-4
size: NA
D: NA
V: TRBV28
DNA: TGTGCCAGCAGTCTGGGGGGGGTAAAAGAAAAACTGTTTTTT
CDR3: CASSLGGVKEKLFF

J: TRBJ2-3
size: NA
D: NA
V: TRBV29-1
DNA: TGCAGCGTTGGTAGGGGGGCGGGGGCCCCTTCCGATACGCAGTATTTT
CDR3: CSVGRGAGAPSDTQYF

J: TRBJ2-5
size: NA
D: TRBD2
V: TRBV9
DNA: TGTGCCAGCAGCGCTTTAGCGGGGGTGACGGAGACCCAGTACTTC
CDR3: CASSALAGVTETQYF

J: TRBJ1-2
size: NA
D: NA
V: TRBV6-1
DNA: TGTGCCAGCAGTGAAGACCCCACAGGAGGCTACACCTTC
CDR3: CASSEDPTGGYTF

J: TRBJ2-2
size: NA
D: NA
V: TRBV6-1
DNA: TGTGCCAGCAGTCTACTAGAGCACACCGGGGAGCTGTTTTTT
CDR3: CASSLLEHTGELFF

J: TRBJ2-7
size: NA
D: NA
V: TRBV7-9
DNA: TGTGCCAGCAGCTCCGGACCGGGGACCTCCTACGAGCAGTACTTC
CDR3: CASSSGPGTSYEQYF

J: TRBJ2-7
size: once
D: NA
V: TRBV2
DNA: TGTGCCAGCAGTGAAAACAGGTACGAGCAGTACTTC
CDR3: CASSENRYEQYF

J: TRBJ2-2
size: NA
D: NA
V: TRBV6-5
DNA: TGTGCCACCAGACAGTCGAGCACCTCAGAGCTGTTTTTT
CDR3: CATRQSSTSELFF

J: TRBJ1-2
size: NA
D: NA
V: TRBV30
DNA: TGTGCCTTTTACAGGGCCACCAACTATGGCTACACCTTC
CDR3: CAFYRATNYGYTF

J: TRBJ2-1
size: NA
D: TRBD1
V: TRBV5-8
DNA: TGTGCCAGCACCCATCAATCCAGGGGGTCTCTTCGTAGTGAGCAGTTCTTC
CDR3: CASTHQSRGSLRSEQFF

J: TRBJ2-4
size: NA
D: NA
V: TRBV5-1
DNA: TGCGCCAGCAGCTTCGACAGGTCGGGCGGAAACATTCAGTACTTC
CDR3: CASSFDRSGGNIQYF

J: TRBJ1-2
size: NA
D: TRBD1
V: TRBV19
DNA: TGTGCCAGTAAAGACCGGGACAGCCCTAACTATGGCTACACCTTC
CDR3: CASKDRDSPNYGYTF

J: TRBJ1-2
size: NA
D: TRBD1
V: TRBV6-1
DNA: TGTGCCAGCGTACAGGGGGGGACTCTTAGCTATGGCTACACCTTC
CDR3: CASVQGGTLSYGYTF

J: TRBJ1-1
size: NA
D: NA
V: TRBV18
DNA: TGTGCCAGCTCACTAGGGGAGAACACTGAAGCTTTCTTT
CDR3: CASSLGENTEAFF

J: TRBJ1-3
size: NA
D: TRBD1
V: TRBV29-1
DNA: TGCAGCGTGGCTAACAGGGGGGCGACGGACACCATATATTTT
CDR3: CSVANRGATDTIYF

J: TRBJ2-5
size: NA
D: NA
V: TRBV7-8
DNA: TGTGCCAGCAGCTACTCGAGGGAGACCCAGTACTTC
CDR3: CASSYSRETQYF

J: TRBJ1-2
size: once
D: NA
V: TRBV6-5
DNA: TGTGCCAGCAGTTACTCGAGCTCTGCTCGGACGGCCTCTCCTAACTTC
CDR3: CASSYSSSARTASPNF

J: TRBJ1-1
size: NA
D: TRBD1
V: TRBV9
DNA: TGTGCCAGCAGCGCGCAAAGGACAGGGGGCAACACTGAAGCTTTCTTT
CDR3: CASSAQRTGGNTEAFF

J: TRBJ1-2
size: NA
D: NA
V: TRBV5-6
DNA: TGTGCCAGCAGGGATCCGAGCGCCGCTAACTATGGCTACACCTTC
CDR3: CASRDPSAANYGYTF

J: TRBJ2-1
size: NA
D: TRBD2
V: TRBV19
DNA: TGTGCCAGCGCTAGCGGGGGTCAATCCTACAATGAGCAGTTCTTC
CDR3: CASASGGQSYNEQFF

J: TRBJ2-5
size: NA
D: TRBD1
V: TRBV7-6
DNA: TGTGCCAGCAGCTTTCTGACAGGGATAACGGAGACCCAGTACTTC
CDR3: CASSFLTGITETQYF

J: TRBJ2-2
size: NA
D: NA
V: TRBV7-2
DNA: TGTGCCAGCAGCCCGTTTTATGGGGAGCTGTTTTTT
CDR3: CASSPFYGELFF

J: TRBJ1-5
size: NA
D: NA
V: TRBV5-6
DNA: TGTGCCAGCAGCTTTCGTGGAGGGGAGCAGCCCCAGCATTTT
CDR3: CASSFRGGEQPQHF

J: TRBJ2-3
size: NA
D: TRBD2
V: TRBV2
DNA: TGTGCCAGCAGTGACGGCGGGGGGGCAGATACGCAGTATTTT
CDR3: CASSDGGGADTQYF

J: TRBJ1-1
size: NA
D: NA
V: TRBV6-1
DNA: TGTGCCAGCAGAGCCCTCATCCTAATGAACACTGAAGCTTTCTTT
CDR3: CASRALILMNTEAFF